This entry concerns a single T cell receptor beta chain. Its target is unknown. This table comes from immunoSEQ multiplex PCR, and its TCRdb copy is limited to in-frame clones, with some not included. The sample yields tens of thousands of clones, about 85% seen once. The data are from a study of T cells in tuberculosis. Time point given: new active TB diagnosis, blood taken before or within 7 days of starting treatment. Confirmation came from sputum smear and/or culture positivity for M. tuberculosis. CDR1 and CDR2 (germline): SGHRS, YFSETQ. Trimming removed 3 bases from V and 7 bases from J, with 5 bases in between. This CDR3 region has 11 residues. Study-level findings and limits: Active tuberculosis alpha repertoires lay closer to GMM-specific TCRs than controls'.

The TCR was taken from an adult with tuberculosis. The rearrangement links TRBV5-1 to TRBJ2-1; D call uncertain. Specimen: PBMCs, collected at tuberculosis diagnosis. The CDR3 DNA follows: TGCGCCAGCAGCTCGAGGAATGAGCAGTTCTTC. Translation gives CASSSRNEQFF.